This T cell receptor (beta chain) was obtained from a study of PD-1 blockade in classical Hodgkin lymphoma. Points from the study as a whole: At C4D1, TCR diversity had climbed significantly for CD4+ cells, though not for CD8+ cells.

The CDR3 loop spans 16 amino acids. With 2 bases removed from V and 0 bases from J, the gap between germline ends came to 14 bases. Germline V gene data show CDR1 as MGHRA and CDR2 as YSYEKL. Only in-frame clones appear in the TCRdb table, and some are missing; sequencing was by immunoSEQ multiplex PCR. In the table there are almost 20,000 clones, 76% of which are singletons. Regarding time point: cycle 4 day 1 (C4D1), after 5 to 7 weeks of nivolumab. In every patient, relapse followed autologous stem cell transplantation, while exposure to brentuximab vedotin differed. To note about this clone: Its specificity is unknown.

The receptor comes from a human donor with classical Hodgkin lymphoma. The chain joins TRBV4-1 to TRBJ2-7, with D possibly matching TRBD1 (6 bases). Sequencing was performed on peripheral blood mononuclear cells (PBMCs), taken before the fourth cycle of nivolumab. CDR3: CASSQRGSVYSYEQYF. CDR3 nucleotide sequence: TGCGCCAGCAGCCAAAGGGGGAGCGTCTACTCCTACGAGCAGTACTTC.